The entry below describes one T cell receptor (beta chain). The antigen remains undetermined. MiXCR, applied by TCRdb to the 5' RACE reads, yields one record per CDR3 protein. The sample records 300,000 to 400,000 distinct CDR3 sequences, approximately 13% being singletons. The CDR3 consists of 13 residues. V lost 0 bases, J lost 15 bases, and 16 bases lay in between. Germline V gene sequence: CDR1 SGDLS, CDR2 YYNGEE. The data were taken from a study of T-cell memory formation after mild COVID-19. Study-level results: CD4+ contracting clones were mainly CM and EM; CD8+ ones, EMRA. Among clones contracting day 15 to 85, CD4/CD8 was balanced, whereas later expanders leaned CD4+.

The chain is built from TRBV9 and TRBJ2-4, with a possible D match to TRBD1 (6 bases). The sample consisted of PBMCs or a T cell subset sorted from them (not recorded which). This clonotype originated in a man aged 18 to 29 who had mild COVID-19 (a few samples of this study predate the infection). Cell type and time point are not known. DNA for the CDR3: TGTGCCAGCAGCGTAGAAGGGTCGGGGACAACGTACTTC. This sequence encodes CASSVEGSGTTYF. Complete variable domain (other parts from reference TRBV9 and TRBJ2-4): DSGVTQTPKHLITATGQRVTLRCSPRSGDLSVYWYQQSLDQGLQFLIQYYNGEERAKGNILERFSAQQFPDLHSELNLSSLELGDSALYFCASSVEGSGTTYFGAGTRLSVL.